This T cell receptor (beta chain) was captured in a study of cytomegalovirus exposure and HLA in healthy donors. General study results and limits: When analyzed later, a missense DCLRE1C variant was found to be linked to TCR beta V- and J-gene trimming. Some V segments (TRBV6-2 and TRBV6-3 among them) were excluded as indistinguishable. Analysis performed later showed TCR beta chains linked to HLA being more clonally expanded than equally common others. Researchers catalogued around 150 TCR beta chains as cytomegalovirus-associated.

It was with 60 Vbeta and 13 Jbeta primers that the PCR ran. The table came from immunoSEQ multiplex PCR; TCRdb's copy has only in-frame clones and leaves some out. The sample shows around 130,000 clones, approximately 88% of them seen only once. Details on this clone: Its antigen remains unknown.

V lost 5 bases, J lost 2 bases, and 5 bases lay in between. The germline CDR1 and CDR2 sequences are LNHNV and YYDKDF (reference sequence). The CDR3 covers 12 residues. Sequences were obtained from PBMCs. This TCR was sampled from a woman in her 40s in good health and CMV-seronegative. The V and J genes are TRBV15 and TRBJ2-3; D is uncertain. The CDR3 DNA reads TGTGCCACCAGCCGACTCACAGATACGCAGTATTTT. Protein product: CATSRLTDTQYF.